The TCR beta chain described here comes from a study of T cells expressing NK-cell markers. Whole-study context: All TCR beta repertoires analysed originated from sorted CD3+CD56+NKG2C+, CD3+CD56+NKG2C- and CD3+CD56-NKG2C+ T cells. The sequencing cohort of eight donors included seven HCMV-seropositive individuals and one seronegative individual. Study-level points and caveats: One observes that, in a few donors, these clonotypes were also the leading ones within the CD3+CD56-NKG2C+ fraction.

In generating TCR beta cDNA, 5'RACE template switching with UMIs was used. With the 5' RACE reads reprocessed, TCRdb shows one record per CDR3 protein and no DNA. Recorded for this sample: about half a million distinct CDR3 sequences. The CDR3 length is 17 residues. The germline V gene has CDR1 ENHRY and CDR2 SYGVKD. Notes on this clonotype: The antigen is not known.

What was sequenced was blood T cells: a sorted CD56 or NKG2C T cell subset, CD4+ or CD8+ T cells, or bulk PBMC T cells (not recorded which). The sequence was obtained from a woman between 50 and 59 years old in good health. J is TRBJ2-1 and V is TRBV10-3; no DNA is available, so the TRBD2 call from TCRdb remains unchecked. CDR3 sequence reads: CATRHREDTHSYNEQFF.